A single sample is the source of the 15 T cell receptor beta chains below, sequenced in a study of blood T cells in healthy people across ages. The second PCR ran about 6 to 11 cycles with a sample-barcoded 5' primer and J-beta primers. TCRdb re-derived calls from the 5' RACE reads in MiXCR, one entry per CDR3 protein. The table shows about 640,000 distinct CDR3 sequences, with 45% to 65% occurring only once. The sample was blood. The receptors shown here come from a man between 60 and 75 years old in good health.

A single count supports this clonotype. The genes are TRBV15 and TRBJ2-3; maybe TRBD1 (6 bases). The CDR3 loop spans 15 amino acids. The V gene lost 5 bases and the J gene lost 0 bases, with 12 bases spanning the gap. Germline V CDR1 and CDR2: LNHNV, YYDKDF (reference sequence). DNA of the CDR3: TGTGCCACCAGCTCCGGACAGTCTAGCACAGATACGCAGTATTTT. It codes for CATSSGQSSTDTQYF.

This chain links TRBV24-1 with TRBJ2-5; a possible D gene is TRBD1 (6 bases). The germline CDR1 and CDR2 sequences are KGHDR and SFDVKD. The CDR3 totals 17 residues. Trimming pared 7 bases from V and 5 bases from J, leaving 25 bases between. The chain's CDR3 is CATSPRAGVLGRETQYF. CDR3 in DNA: TGTGCCACCAGCCCACGGGCAGGGGTTTTGGGTAGGGAGACCCAGTACTTC.

This clonotype has only a few counts. The rearrangement joins TRBV4-1 to TRBJ2-1; D perhaps matches TRBD2 (6 bases). The CDR3 contains 15 residues. CDR1 is MGHRA, CDR2 YSYEKL, per germline. Trimming shortened V by 4 bases and J by 3 bases, and 13 bases separated the two germline ends. In nucleotides, the CDR3 is TGCGCCAGCAGCCCCCAGAGCGGGCGCTACAATGAGCAGTTCTTC. It encodes CASSPQSGRYNEQFF.

This clonotype was seen once. The chain links TRBV5-1 to TRBJ1-2; D is perhaps TRBD1 (6 bases). Germline V gives CDR1 SGHRS, CDR2 YFSETQ. This CDR3 region has 16 residues. Deletions cut 4 bases from V and 4 bases from J, with 20 bases between. CDR3 bases: TGCGCCAGCAGCCTGGGACATGGGGCAGCATCCTATGGCTACACCTTC. Its protein product is CASSLGHGAASYGYTF.

This chain uses TRBV3-1 with TRBJ2-3, with 9 bases matching TRBD2. This CDR3 has 14 amino acids. The V and J ends lost 8 bases and 7 bases, in that order; junction bases with no gene match: 10. Germline CDR1 and CDR2: LGHDT and YNNKEL (reference sequence). This CDR3 reads CASESSSGGYTQYF. The CDR3 DNA reads TGTGCCAGCGAGTCGAGTAGCGGGGGATATACGCAGTATTTT.

The genes are TRBV20-1 and TRBJ1-4; no clear D. Trimming left V 6 bases short and J 8 bases short, with 7 bases between. This CDR3 has 10 amino acids. The V gene's germline CDR1 is DFQATT and CDR2 SNEGSKA (reference sequence). The CDR3 DNA reads as TGCAGTGCACAACGGGAAAAACTGTTTTTT. The encoded protein is CSAQREKLFF.

V is TRBV5-1 and J is TRBJ2-7, with D perhaps matching TRBD1 (6 bases). The J call is in doubt because the DNA end fits TRBJ2-4 better. Germline-derived CDR1 and CDR2 are SGHRS and YFSETQ. The CDR3 has 14 amino acids. The CDR3 DNA reads as TGCGCCAGCAGCTTGAGTCTAGGGGGAAACATTCAGTACTTC. Translating it yields CASSLSLGGNIQYF.

The chain employs TRBV20-1 and TRBJ2-7; 10 bases are a match to TRBD1. The germline gives CDR1 DFQATT, CDR2 SNEGSKA (reference sequence). With 5 bases clipped from V and 1 base from J, the junction kept 5 bases outside the gene matches. This CDR3 spans 14 amino acids. CDR3 in amino acids: CSAGRQGASYEQYF. CDR3 bases: TGCAGTGCTGGGCGACAGGGGGCATCCTACGAGCAGTACTTC.

This clonotype was found a few times. The V call is TRBV7-6, the J call TRBJ2-5; 9 bases are shared with TRBD1. Germline CDR1 SGHVS, CDR2 FNYEAQ. The length of the CDR3 is 15 residues. V was clipped by 1 base and J by 4 bases; unmatched bases: 4. The CDR3 loop reads CASSLDRGRRETQYF. DNA of the CDR3: TGTGCCAGCAGCTTAGACAGGGGGCGCCGAGAGACCCAGTACTTC.

The chain has TRBV14 and TRBJ1-4; D might be TRBD1 (5 bases). Germline CDR1 and CDR2: SGHDN and FVKESK. CDR3 length equals 18 residues. The V and J ends lost 4 bases and 0 bases respectively, with 18 bases between them. The CDR3, as DNA: TGTGCCAGCAGCCGGCCAACGGGGGTTGCTGCAACTAATGAAAAACTGTTTTTT. Its translation is CASSRPTGVAATNEKLFF.

This chain connects TRBV2 to TRBJ1-2; D gene unclear. Germline V gene sequence: CDR1 SNHLY, CDR2 FYNNEI. Trimming took 1 base from V and 4 from J, leaving 13 bases between them. The CDR3 is made up of 15 amino acids. CDR3 amino acids: CASSEDFGVSYGYTF. CDR3 in DNA: TGTGCCAGCAGTGAAGATTTTGGTGTCTCCTATGGCTACACCTTC.

The J gene is TRBJ2-5, the V gene TRBV12-3 or TRBV12-4; no clear D. The CDR3 is made up of 12 amino acids. The V and J ends lost 3 bases and 5 bases respectively, with 7 bases between them. The CDR3: CASSFDEETQYF. The CDR3 coding sequence is TGTGCCAGCAGTTTCGATGAGGAGACCCAGTACTTC.

This chain connects TRBV6-1 to TRBJ1-1, with 7 bases fitting TRBD1. The CDR3 contains 16 residues. CDR1 and CDR2 from the germline V gene are MNHNS and SASEGT. The ends lost 7 bases at V and 3 bases at J; junction bases unmatched: 14. As DNA, the CDR3 is TGTGCCAGCATTGGAGCGACAGGGACTAGAGACACTGAAGCTTTCTTT. Translated: CASIGATGTRDTEAFF.

This chain links TRBV12-3 or TRBV12-4 with TRBJ1-2, with D tentatively TRBD1 (6 bases). CDR3 size: 15 residues. V shed 5 bases and J shed 4 bases, with 17 bases lying between them. The CDR3 reads CASSSGGSSGYGYTF. CDR3 in DNA: TGTGCCAGCAGTAGCGGGGGCAGCTCTGGCTATGGCTACACCTTC.

This clonotype came up a few times. The CDR3 bases are TGCAGCGTTGGAGCGGCTAGAAGGGACCATGAGCAGTTCTTC. Translating gives CSVGAARRDHEQFF. The chain couples TRBV29-1 to TRBJ2-1; D possibly matches TRBD1 or TRBD2 (5 bases each). Trimming removed 4 bases at V and 8 bases at J, with 18 bases between. Per the germline V gene, CDR1 is SQVTM and CDR2 is ANQGSEA. CDR3 length: 14 residues.